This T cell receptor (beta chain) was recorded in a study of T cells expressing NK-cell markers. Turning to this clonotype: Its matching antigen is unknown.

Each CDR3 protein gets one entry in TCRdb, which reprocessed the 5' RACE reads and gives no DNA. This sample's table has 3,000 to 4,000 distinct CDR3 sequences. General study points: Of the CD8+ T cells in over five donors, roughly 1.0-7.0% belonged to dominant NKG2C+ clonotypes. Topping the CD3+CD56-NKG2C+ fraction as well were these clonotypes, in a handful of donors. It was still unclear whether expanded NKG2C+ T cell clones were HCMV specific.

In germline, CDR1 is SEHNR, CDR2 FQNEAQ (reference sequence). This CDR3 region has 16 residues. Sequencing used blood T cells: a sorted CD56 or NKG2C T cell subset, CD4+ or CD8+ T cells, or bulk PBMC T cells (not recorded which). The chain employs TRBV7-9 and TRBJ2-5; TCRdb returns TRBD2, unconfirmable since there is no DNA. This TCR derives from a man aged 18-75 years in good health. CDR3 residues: CASSRGTSLGQETQYF. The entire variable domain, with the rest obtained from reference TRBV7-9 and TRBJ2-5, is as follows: DTGVSQNPRHKITKRGQNVTFRCDPISEHNRLYWYRQTLGQGPEFLTYFQNEAQLEKSRLLSDRFSAERPKGSFSTLEIQRTEQGDSAMYLCASSRGTSLGQETQYFGPGTRLLVL.